A selection of T cell receptor beta chains follows, all from one sample in a study of shared clonotypes between healthy human individuals. TCRdb keeps only in-frame clones here, not all; method: immunoSEQ multiplex PCR. The data contain about 2.4 million clones, 93% of them singletons. Specimen: naive CD4+ T cells from PBMCs. The source of these receptors is a man between 18 and 35 years old in good health. Some clones in this sample may be carry-over from other donors' samples. Each CDR3 is given with its conserved first and last residue. Fields, in order: J gene, V gene, clone size, D gene, CDR3 protein, CDR3 DNA. A D gene is named only where the DNA matches it firmly. Not all rows give a size; the values are once, few, many and, for expanded clones, a class.

J gene: TRBJ1-5; V gene: TRBV15; clone size: few; D gene: NA; CDR3 protein: CATSRAGQGFGQPQHF; CDR3 DNA: TGTGCCACCAGCAGAGCGGGGCAGGGGTTCGGGCAGCCCCAGCATTTT
J gene: TRBJ2-3; V gene: TRBV30; clone size: NA; D gene: TRBD2; CDR3 protein: CAWSSGLAHKADTQYF; CDR3 DNA: TGTGCCTGGAGCTCAGGACTAGCGCATAAGGCAGATACGCAGTATTTT
J gene: TRBJ2-1; V gene: TRBV5-6; clone size: once; D gene: TRBD2; CDR3 protein: CASSLGTGETSGRFNEQFF; CDR3 DNA: TGTGCCAGCAGTCTGGGTACAGGTGAGACTAGCGGGAGGTTCAATGAGCAGTTCTTC
J gene: TRBJ2-7; V gene: TRBV15; clone size: NA; D gene: TRBD1; CDR3 protein: CATSRERGRTGAYEQYF; CDR3 DNA: TGTGCCACCAGCAGAGAAAGGGGTAGGACAGGGGCCTACGAGCAGTACTTC
J gene: TRBJ2-1; V gene: TRBV9; clone size: NA; D gene: TRBD2; CDR3 protein: CASSAVGLADEQFF; CDR3 DNA: TGTGCCAGCAGCGCCGTGGGACTAGCTGATGAGCAGTTCTTC
J gene: TRBJ1-4; V gene: TRBV18; clone size: NA; D gene: NA; CDR3 protein: CASSPLGGKRGEKLFF; CDR3 DNA: TGTGCCAGCTCACCACTGGGGGGGAAGCGAGGTGAAAAACTGTTTTTT
J gene: TRBJ2-2; V gene: TRBV7-2; clone size: NA; D gene: NA; CDR3 protein: CASSKSAAGRTGELFF; CDR3 DNA: TGTGCCAGCAGCAAGAGCGCGGCAGGGCGAACCGGGGAGCTGTTTTTT
J gene: TRBJ1-5; V gene: TRBV7-9; clone size: few; D gene: NA; CDR3 protein: CASSLDRTGRSNQPQHF; CDR3 DNA: TGTGCCAGCAGCTTAGATAGAACGGGTCGTAGCAATCAGCCCCAGCATTTT
J gene: TRBJ2-1; V gene: TRBV5-1; clone size: NA; D gene: NA; CDR3 protein: CATATGILGNEQFF; CDR3 DNA: TGCGCCACCGCGACGGGGATTTTGGGCAATGAGCAGTTCTTC
J gene: TRBJ1-4; V gene: TRBV7-9; clone size: NA; D gene: NA; CDR3 protein: CASSPLGVGPANEKLFF; CDR3 DNA: TGTGCCAGCAGCCCCCTCGGGGTGGGGCCCGCTAATGAAAAACTGTTTTTT
J gene: TRBJ2-7; V gene: TRBV7-3; clone size: NA; D gene: NA; CDR3 protein: CASSSTGGSYEQYF; CDR3 DNA: TGTGCCAGCAGCTCGACGGGCGGTTCCTACGAGCAGTACTTC
J gene: TRBJ2-5; V gene: TRBV10-3; clone size: NA; D gene: TRBD2; CDR3 protein: CAISESISWLAGRTQYF; CDR3 DNA: TGTGCCATCAGTGAATCTATATCGTGGCTAGCGGGAAGGACCCAGTACTTC
J gene: TRBJ2-1; V gene: TRBV4-3; clone size: NA; D gene: NA; CDR3 protein: CASSHASTRGNEQFF; CDR3 DNA: TGCGCCAGCAGCCATGCCTCGACTAGAGGGAATGAGCAGTTCTTC
J gene: TRBJ2-7; V gene: TRBV7-6; clone size: NA; D gene: TRBD1; CDR3 protein: CASSRWTGGEQYF; CDR3 DNA: TGTGCCAGCAGCCGATGGACAGGGGGCGAGCAGTACTTC
J gene: TRBJ2-3; V gene: TRBV9; clone size: NA; D gene: NA; CDR3 protein: CASSVDLPRGGTQYF; CDR3 DNA: TGTGCCAGCAGCGTGGACCTTCCTAGGGGTGGTACGCAGTATTTT
J gene: TRBJ2-1; V gene: TRBV6-5; clone size: NA; D gene: NA; CDR3 protein: CASSYGPSNEQFF; CDR3 DNA: TGTGCCAGCAGTTACGGTCCGTCCAATGAGCAGTTCTTC
J gene: TRBJ2-1; V gene: TRBV5-1; clone size: NA; D gene: TRBD1; CDR3 protein: CASSGGQGTYNEQFF; CDR3 DNA: TGCGCCAGCAGCGGGGGACAGGGAACGTACAATGAGCAGTTCTTC
J gene: TRBJ1-5; V gene: TRBV30; clone size: NA; D gene: NA; CDR3 protein: CAWSRPGRNQPQHF; CDR3 DNA: TGTGCCTGGAGTCGGCCAGGGCGTAATCAGCCCCAGCATTTT
J gene: TRBJ1-2; V gene: TRBV9; clone size: NA; D gene: NA; CDR3 protein: CASSSQTRSDGYTF; CDR3 DNA: TGTGCCAGCAGCTCGCAGACACGGAGCGATGGCTACACCTTC
J gene: TRBJ1-1; V gene: TRBV7-3; clone size: NA; D gene: NA; CDR3 protein: CASSLIGGNTEAFF; CDR3 DNA: TGTGCCAGCAGCTTAATCGGGGGGAACACTGAAGCTTTCTTT
J gene: TRBJ2-7; V gene: TRBV5-6; clone size: NA; D gene: NA; CDR3 protein: CASSPGQGISYEQYF; CDR3 DNA: TGTGCCAGCAGCCCGGGCCAGGGCATATCCTACGAGCAGTACTTC
J gene: TRBJ2-1; V gene: TRBV9; clone size: NA; D gene: TRBD1; CDR3 protein: CASSVEGTGGNEQFF; CDR3 DNA: TGTGCCAGCAGCGTAGAGGGGACAGGGGGCAATGAGCAGTTCTTC
J gene: TRBJ2-1; V gene: TRBV10-3; clone size: NA; D gene: NA; CDR3 protein: CAISDEGLHNEQFF; CDR3 DNA: TGTGCCATCAGTGATGAAGGGCTCCACAATGAGCAGTTCTTC
J gene: TRBJ2-7; V gene: TRBV28; clone size: once; D gene: TRBD1; CDR3 protein: CASSLYRGSYEQYF; CDR3 DNA: TGTGCCAGCAGTCTCTACAGGGGCTCCTACGAGCAGTACTTC
J gene: TRBJ2-2; V gene: TRBV28; clone size: NA; D gene: TRBD2; CDR3 protein: CASSTPGLADPGTGELFF; CDR3 DNA: TGTGCCAGCAGTACGCCGGGACTAGCGGACCCGGGAACCGGGGAGCTGTTTTTT
J gene: TRBJ2-2; V gene: TRBV7-9; clone size: NA; D gene: NA; CDR3 protein: CASSLADTGELFF; CDR3 DNA: TGTGCCAGCAGCTTAGCTGACACCGGGGAGCTGTTTTTT
J gene: TRBJ2-5; V gene: TRBV11-2; clone size: NA; D gene: NA; CDR3 protein: CASTLGRANQETQYF; CDR3 DNA: TGTGCCAGCACCCTCGGGCGGGCGAACCAAGAGACCCAGTACTTC
J gene: TRBJ1-5; V gene: TRBV7-2; clone size: NA; D gene: NA; CDR3 protein: CASSLDGLQPQHF; CDR3 DNA: TGTGCCAGCAGCTTAGACGGGCTTCAGCCCCAGCATTTT
J gene: TRBJ1-2; V gene: TRBV27; clone size: once; D gene: TRBD1; CDR3 protein: CASSFRTGGGYTF; CDR3 DNA: TGTGCCAGCAGTTTCCGGACAGGGGGAGGCTACACCTTC
J gene: TRBJ2-1; V gene: TRBV5-1; clone size: once; D gene: TRBD2; CDR3 protein: CASSGLLAGERLSTYNEQFF; CDR3 DNA: TGCGCCAGCAGCGGACTACTAGCGGGAGAGCGACTCTCCACCTACAATGAGCAGTTCTTC
J gene: TRBJ2-7; V gene: TRBV5-1; clone size: NA; D gene: NA; CDR3 protein: CASSLVGGHYEQYF; CDR3 DNA: TGCGCCAGCAGCTTGGTAGGAGGCCACTACGAGCAGTACTTC
J gene: TRBJ2-7; V gene: TRBV6-6; clone size: NA; D gene: NA; CDR3 protein: CASSSLEGEQYF; CDR3 DNA: TGTGCCAGCAGCTCCCTAGAGGGCGAGCAGTACTTC